The clone carrying this T cell receptor (beta chain) came up a few times. What it binds is unknown. This record comes from a study of cytomegalovirus exposure and HLA in healthy donors. In the study overall: According to later analysis, the same platform produced the roughly 130 validation and 600 to 800 first-cohort repertoires. Points from the study as a whole: High specificity and sensitivity for cytomegalovirus status were reported for the classifier. There were some public TCRs occurring in many donors, but most TCR sequences were rare.

The CDR3 has 15 residues. The trim removed 7 bases at V and 0 bases at J, leaving 9 bases unmatched. Germline values: CDR1 MDHEN, CDR2 SYDVKM. The protocol was immunoSEQ multiplex PCR, while the TCRdb copy is restricted to in-frame clones and leaves out a portion. The sample contains about 170,000 clones, 80% to 90% of which appear only once. Separate from the roughly 610-subject first cohort, the roughly 120-subject validation cohort was the one that the donors belonged to. The TCR originated in a woman aged 18-29 years in good health and CMV-seronegative. Sequencing input: PBMCs. The V call is TRBV28, the J call TRBJ2-7, with 7 nucleotides matching TRBD2. In nucleotides, the CDR3 is TGTGCCAGCACTTCGTTGGGGGGGACCTCCTACGAGCAGTACTTC. The encoded protein is CASTSLGGTSYEQYF.